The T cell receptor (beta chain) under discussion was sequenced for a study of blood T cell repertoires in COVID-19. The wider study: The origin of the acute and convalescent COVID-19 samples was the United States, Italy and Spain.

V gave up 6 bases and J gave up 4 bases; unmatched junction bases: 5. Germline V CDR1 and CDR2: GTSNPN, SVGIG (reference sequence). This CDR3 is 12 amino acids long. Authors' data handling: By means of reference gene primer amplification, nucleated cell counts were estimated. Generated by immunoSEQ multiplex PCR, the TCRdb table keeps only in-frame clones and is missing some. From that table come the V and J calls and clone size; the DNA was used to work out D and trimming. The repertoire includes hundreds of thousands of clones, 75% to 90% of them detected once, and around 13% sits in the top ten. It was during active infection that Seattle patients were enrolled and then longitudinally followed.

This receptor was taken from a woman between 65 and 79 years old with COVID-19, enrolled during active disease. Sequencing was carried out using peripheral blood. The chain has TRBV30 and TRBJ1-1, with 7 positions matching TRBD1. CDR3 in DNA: TGTGCCTGCCCAGACAGGGTCACTGAAGCTTTCTTT. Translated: CACPDRVTEAFF. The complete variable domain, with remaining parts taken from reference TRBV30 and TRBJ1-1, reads SQTIHQWPATLVQPVGSPLSLECTVEGTSNPNLYWYRQAAGRGLQLLFYSVGIGQISSEVPQNLSASRPQDRQFILSSKKLLLSDSGFYLCACPDRVTEAFFGQGTRLTVV.